This TCR beta chain originates from a study of blood T cell repertoires in COVID-19. Germline V CDR1 and CDR2: MNHEY, SVGAGI. The CDR3 covers 13 residues. V was pared by 4 bases and J by 3 bases, with 2 bases of the junction left unmatched. Original data processing: Amplifying reference gene primers gave estimates of nucleated cell counts. Profiling relied on immunoSEQ multiplex PCR, and the TCRdb table lists in-frame clones only, not all of them. V, J and clone size were drawn from that table, and D and trimming were deduced from the DNA. The table has about 150,000 clones, about 73% seen once; the top ten hold approximately 1.8%.

This chain connects TRBV6-5 to TRBJ1-2; 7 bases map to TRBD1. This receptor was obtained from an elderly man with acute or convalescent COVID-19. Sequencing was done on a sample of peripheral blood. CDR3: CASSSGQDYGYTF. Written as DNA, the CDR3 is TGTGCCAGCAGTTCCGGACAGGACTATGGCTACACCTTC.